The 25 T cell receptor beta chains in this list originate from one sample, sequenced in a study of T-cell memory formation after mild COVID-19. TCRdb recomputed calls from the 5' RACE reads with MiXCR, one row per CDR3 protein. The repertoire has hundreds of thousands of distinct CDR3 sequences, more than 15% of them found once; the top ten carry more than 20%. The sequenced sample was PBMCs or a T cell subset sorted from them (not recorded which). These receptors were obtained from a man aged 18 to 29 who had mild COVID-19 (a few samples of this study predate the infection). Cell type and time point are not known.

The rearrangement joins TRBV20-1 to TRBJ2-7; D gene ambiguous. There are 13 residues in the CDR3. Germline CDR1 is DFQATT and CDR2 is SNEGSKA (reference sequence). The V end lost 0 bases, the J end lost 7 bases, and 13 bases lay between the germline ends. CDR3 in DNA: TGCAGTGCTAGAGAAACCTCCTTGGGGGAGCAGTACTTC. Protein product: CSARETSLGEQYF.

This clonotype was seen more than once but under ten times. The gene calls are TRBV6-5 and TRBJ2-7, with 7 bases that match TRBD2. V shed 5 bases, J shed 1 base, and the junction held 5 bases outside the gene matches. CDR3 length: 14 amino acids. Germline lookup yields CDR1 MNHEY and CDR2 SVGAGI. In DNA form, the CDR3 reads TGTGCCAGCAGTACCAGGACTAGTTCCTACGAGCAGTACTTC. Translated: CASSTRTSSYEQYF.

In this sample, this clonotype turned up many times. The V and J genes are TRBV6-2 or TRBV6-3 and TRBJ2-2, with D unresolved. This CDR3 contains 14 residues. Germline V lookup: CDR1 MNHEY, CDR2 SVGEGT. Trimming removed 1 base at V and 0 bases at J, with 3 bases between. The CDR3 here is CASSYYSNTGELFF. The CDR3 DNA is TGTGCCAGCAGTTACTATTCGAACACCGGGGAGCTGTTTTTT.

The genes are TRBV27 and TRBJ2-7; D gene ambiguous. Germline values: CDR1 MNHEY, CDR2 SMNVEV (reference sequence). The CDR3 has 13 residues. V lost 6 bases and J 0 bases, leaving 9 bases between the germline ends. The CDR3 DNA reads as TGTGCCAGCAGCCGGATGGGCTCCTACGAGCAGTACTTC. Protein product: CASSRMGSYEQYF.

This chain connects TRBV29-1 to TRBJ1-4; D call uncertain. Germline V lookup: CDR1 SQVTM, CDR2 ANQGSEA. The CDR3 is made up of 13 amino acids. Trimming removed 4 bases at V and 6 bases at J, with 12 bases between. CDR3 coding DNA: TGCAGCGTTGGTCTCACAGTGGATGAAAAACTGTTTTTT. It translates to CSVGLTVDEKLFF.

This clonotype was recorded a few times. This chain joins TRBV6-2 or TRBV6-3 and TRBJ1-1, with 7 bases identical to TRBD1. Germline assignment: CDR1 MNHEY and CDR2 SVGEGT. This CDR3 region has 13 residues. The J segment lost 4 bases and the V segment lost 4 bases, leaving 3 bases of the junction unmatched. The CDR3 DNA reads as TGTGCCAGCAGTTCCCACAGGGGCACTGAAGCTTTCTTT. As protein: CASSSHRGTEAFF.

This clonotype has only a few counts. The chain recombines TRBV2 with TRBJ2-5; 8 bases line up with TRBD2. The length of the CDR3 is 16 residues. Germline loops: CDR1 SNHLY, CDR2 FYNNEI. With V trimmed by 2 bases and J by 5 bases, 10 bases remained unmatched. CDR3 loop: CASSEITGGLGETQYF. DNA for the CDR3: TGTGCCAGCAGTGAAATCACGGGGGGGCTCGGGGAGACCCAGTACTTC.

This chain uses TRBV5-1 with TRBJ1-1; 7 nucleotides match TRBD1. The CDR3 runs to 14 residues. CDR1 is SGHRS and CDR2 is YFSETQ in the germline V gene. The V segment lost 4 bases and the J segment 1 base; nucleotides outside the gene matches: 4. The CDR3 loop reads CASSVDRENTEAFF. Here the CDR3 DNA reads TGCGCCAGCAGCGTAGACAGGGAGAACACTGAAGCTTTCTTT.

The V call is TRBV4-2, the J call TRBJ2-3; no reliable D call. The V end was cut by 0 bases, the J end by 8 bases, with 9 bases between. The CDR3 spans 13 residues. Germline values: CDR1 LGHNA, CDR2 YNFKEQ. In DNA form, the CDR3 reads TGTGCCAGCAGCCAAGATTTTGACGGTACGCAGTATTTT. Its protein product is CASSQDFDGTQYF.

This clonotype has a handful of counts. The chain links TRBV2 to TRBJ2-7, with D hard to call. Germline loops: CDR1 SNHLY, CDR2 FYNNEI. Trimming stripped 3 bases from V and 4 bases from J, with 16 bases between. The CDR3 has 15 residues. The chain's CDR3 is CASSEQNLRVYEQYV. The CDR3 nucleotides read TGTGCCAGCAGTGAGCAAAATCTCCGGGTTTACGAGCAGTACGTC.

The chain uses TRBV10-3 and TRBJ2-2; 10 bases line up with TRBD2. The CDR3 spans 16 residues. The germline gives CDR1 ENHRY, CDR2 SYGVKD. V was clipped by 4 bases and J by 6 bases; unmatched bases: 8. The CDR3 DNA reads TGTGCCATCAGTGGATACAGACTAGCGGGCCCCGGGGAGCTGTTTTTT. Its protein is CAISGYRLAGPGELFF.

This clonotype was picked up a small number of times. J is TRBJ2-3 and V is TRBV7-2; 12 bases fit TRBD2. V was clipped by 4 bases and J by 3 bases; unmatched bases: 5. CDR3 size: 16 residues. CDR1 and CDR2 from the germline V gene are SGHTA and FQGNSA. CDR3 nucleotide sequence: TGTGCCAGCAGCTACGGACTAGCGGGGACTACAGATACGCAGTATTTT. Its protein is CASSYGLAGTTDTQYF.

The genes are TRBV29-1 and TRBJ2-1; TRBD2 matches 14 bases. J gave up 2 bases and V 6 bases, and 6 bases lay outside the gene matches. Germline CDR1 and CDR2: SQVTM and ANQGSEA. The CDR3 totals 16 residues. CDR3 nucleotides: TGCAGCGTCGAGGGACTAGCGGGGGTGGCCTACAATGAGCAGTTCTTC. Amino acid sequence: CSVEGLAGVAYNEQFF.

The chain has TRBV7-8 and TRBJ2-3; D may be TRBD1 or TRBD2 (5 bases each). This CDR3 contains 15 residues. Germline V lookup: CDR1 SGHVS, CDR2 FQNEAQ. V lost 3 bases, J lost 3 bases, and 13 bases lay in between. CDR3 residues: CASSFLQRGTDTQYF. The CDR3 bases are TGTGCCAGCAGCTTCTTACAGAGGGGAACAGATACGCAGTATTTT.

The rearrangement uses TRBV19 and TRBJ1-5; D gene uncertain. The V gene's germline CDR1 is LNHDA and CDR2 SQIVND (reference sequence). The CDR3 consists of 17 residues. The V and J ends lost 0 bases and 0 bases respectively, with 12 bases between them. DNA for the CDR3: TGTGCCAGTAGTATAGATCCCGCAGGCTATAGCAATCAGCCCCAGCATTTT. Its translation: CASSIDPAGYSNQPQHF.

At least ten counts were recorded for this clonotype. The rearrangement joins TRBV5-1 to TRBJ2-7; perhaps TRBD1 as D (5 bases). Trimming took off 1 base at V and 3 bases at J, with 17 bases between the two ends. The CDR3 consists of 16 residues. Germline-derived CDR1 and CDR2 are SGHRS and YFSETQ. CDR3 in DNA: TGCGCCAGCAGCTTGATGCCAGGGCTTCCTAACTACGAGCAGTACTTC. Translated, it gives CASSLMPGLPNYEQYF. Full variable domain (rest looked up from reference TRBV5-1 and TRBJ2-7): KAGVTQTPRYLIKTRGQQVTLSCSPISGHRSVSWYQQTPGQGLQFLFEYFSETQRNKGNFPGRFSGRQFSNSRSEMNVSTLELGDSALYLCASSLMPGLPNYEQYFGPGTRLTVT.

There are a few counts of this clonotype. The CDR3 spells CASSLAPAYNEQFF. For the CDR3, the DNA is TGTGCCAGCAGCTTAGCTCCAGCTTACAATGAGCAGTTCTTC. This chain uses TRBV11-2 with TRBJ2-1; D call uncertain. The CDR3 consists of 14 residues. V lost 1 base, J lost 4 bases, and 8 bases lay in between. Germline V gives CDR1 SGHAT, CDR2 FQNNGV.

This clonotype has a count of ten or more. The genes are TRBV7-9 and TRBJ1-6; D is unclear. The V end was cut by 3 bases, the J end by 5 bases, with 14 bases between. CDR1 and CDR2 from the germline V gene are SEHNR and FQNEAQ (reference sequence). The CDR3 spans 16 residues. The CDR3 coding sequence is TGTGCCAGCAGCTTCGGACTAGCAGGCAATAATTCACCCCTCCACTTT. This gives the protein CASSFGLAGNNSPLHF.

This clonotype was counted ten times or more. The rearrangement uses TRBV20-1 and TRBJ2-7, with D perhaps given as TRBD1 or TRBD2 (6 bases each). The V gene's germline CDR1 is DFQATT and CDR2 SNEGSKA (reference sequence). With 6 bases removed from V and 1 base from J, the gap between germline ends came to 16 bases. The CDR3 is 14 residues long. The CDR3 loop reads CSARRGAGSYEQYF. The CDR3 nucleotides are TGCAGTGCCAGAAGGGGGGCAGGGTCCTACGAGCAGTACTTC.

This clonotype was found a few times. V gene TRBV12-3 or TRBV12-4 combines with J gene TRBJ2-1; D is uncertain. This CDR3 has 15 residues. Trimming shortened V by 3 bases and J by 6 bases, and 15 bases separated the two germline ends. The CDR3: CASSLAPFVPNEQFF. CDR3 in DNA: TGTGCCAGCAGTTTGGCCCCCTTCGTGCCCAATGAGCAGTTCTTC.

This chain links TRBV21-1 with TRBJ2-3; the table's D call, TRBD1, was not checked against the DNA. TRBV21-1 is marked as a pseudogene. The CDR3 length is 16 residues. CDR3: CASSFRGGLSTDTQYF. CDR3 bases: TGTGCCAGCAGCTTTCGAGGGGGGTTATCCACAGATACGCAGTATTTT.

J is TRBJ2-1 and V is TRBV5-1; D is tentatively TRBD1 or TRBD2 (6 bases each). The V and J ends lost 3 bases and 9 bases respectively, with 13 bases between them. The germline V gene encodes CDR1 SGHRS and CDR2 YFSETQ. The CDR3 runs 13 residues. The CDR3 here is CASSSQEGGEQFF. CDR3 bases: TGCGCCAGCAGCTCGCAGGAGGGGGGTGAGCAGTTCTTC. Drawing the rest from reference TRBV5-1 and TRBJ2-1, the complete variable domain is KAGVTQTPRYLIKTRGQQVTLSCSPISGHRSVSWYQQTPGQGLQFLFEYFSETQRNKGNFPGRFSGRQFSNSRSEMNVSTLELGDSALYLCASSSQEGGEQFFGPGTRLTVL.

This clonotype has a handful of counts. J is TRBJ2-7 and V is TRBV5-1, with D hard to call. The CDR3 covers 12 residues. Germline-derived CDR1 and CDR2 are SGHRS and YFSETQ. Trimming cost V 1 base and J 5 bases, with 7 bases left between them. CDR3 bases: TGCGCCAGCAGCTTGTTACACAACGAGCAGTACGTC. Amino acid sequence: CASSLLHNEQYV.

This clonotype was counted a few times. CDR3 amino acids: CASPRGETQYF. CDR3 coding DNA: TGTGCCAGCCCTAGGGGGGAGACCCAGTACTTC. V gene TRBV7-9 combines with J gene TRBJ2-5, with TRBD1 as a possible D gene (6 bases). Germline CDR1 and CDR2: SEHNR and FQNEAQ (reference sequence). The CDR3 length is 11 residues. The ends were cut back, 8 bases at V and 5 bases at J, with 9 bases in the middle.

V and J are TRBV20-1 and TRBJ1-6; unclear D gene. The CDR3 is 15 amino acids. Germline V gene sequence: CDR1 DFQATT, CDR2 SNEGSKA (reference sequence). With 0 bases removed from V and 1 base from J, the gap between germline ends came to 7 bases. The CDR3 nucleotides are TGCAGTGCTAGAGATCCGGGATCCTATAATTCACCCCTCCACTTT. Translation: CSARDPGSYNSPLHF.